The 18 T cell receptor beta chains reported below all come from one sample, sequenced in a study of identical twins listed by TCRdb under 2016. The receptor library was made with 5' RACE. The sequencer was an Illumina HiSeq 2000. TCRdb itself trimmed the public reads at Q25 with fastp, ran MiXCR and retained productive beta chains. Every distinct CDR3 protein forms one entry, paired with its most common genes and DNA. This sample comprises roughly 490,000 distinct CDR3 sequences, approximately 14% of them detected only once. More than 0.8% of the sample is in the top ten clones. The data were also submitted as part of a second study, on yellow fever vaccine responses in identical twins.

The sample consisted of CD4+ T cells sorted from blood. The receptors derive from a woman aged 18-30 years in good health.

The rearrangement links TRBV7-3 to TRBJ1-2; 9 bases line up with TRBD1. The V segment lost 5 bases and the J segment 7 bases; nucleotides outside the gene matches: 14. This CDR3 has 16 amino acids. CDR1 and CDR2 from the germline V gene are SGHTA and FQGTGA. In DNA, the CDR3 is TGTGCCAGCAGCCCATTCCCGGGACAGGGATCCGGTGGCTACACCTTC. Translating gives CASSPFPGQGSGGYTF.

This clonotype was detected a few times. The rearrangement joins TRBV6-5 to TRBJ2-7; D call uncertain. CDR1 and CDR2 from the germline V gene are MNHEY and SVGAGI. V was cut by 0 bases and J by 4 bases, with 13 bases left in between. This CDR3 is 15 amino acids long. CDR3 sequence reads: CASSYSYGEWYEQYF. The CDR3 region has the DNA TGTGCCAGCAGTTACTCGTATGGAGAGTGGTACGAGCAGTACTTC.

The V and J genes are TRBV28 and TRBJ1-5; D perhaps matches TRBD1 (5 bases). The CDR3 is 15 residues long. Trimming cost V 1 base and J 2 bases, with 9 bases left between them. Looked up from germline, CDR1 is MDHEN and CDR2 is SYDVKM. CDR3 nucleotide sequence: TGTGCCAGCAGTTTATTCAGGGAAGGCAATCAGCCCCAGCATTTT. This gives the protein CASSLFREGNQPQHF.

This clonotype was counted many times. The chain carries TRBV5-1 and TRBJ2-7, with TRBD1 identical over 7 bases. The CDR3 extends over 14 amino acids. Trimming cost V 2 bases and J 4 bases; bases outside gene matches: 6. CDR1 and CDR2 (germline): SGHRS, YFSETQ. DNA of the CDR3: TGCGCCAGCAGCTTTGGACAGGAGCCTTACGAGCAGTACTTC. It encodes CASSFGQEPYEQYF.

This clonotype was seen at least ten times. The V call is TRBV6-1, the J call TRBJ2-1, with TRBD2 matching 8 bases. Per germline, CDR1 MNHNS and CDR2 SASEGT. V shed 5 bases, J shed 7 bases, and the junction held 10 bases outside the gene matches. This CDR3 is built from 15 residues. The CDR3 DNA is TGTGCCAGCAGTCCCCAGGGACTAGGGGGGAATGAGCAGTTCTTC. This gives the protein CASSPQGLGGNEQFF.

The rearrangement uses TRBV3-1 and TRBJ2-1; TRBD1 matches at 10 bases. The J segment lost 9 bases and the V segment lost 1 base, leaving 9 bases of the junction unmatched. The germline CDR1 and CDR2 sequences are LGHDT and YNNKEL (reference sequence). There are 16 residues in the CDR3. CDR3 DNA sequence: TGTGCCAGCAGCCAAGCCACGACAGGGGGCAGGGGTGAGCAGTTCTTC. This gives the protein CASSQATTGGRGEQFF.

For this clonotype: The junction departs from the called germline gene at one end, perhaps through a read error. This rearrangement joins TRBV6-2 or TRBV6-3 to TRBJ2-7, with D unclear. CDR1 is MNHEY, CDR2 SVGEGT, per germline. The CDR3 sequence is 11 residues long. The CDR3 nucleotides read TGTGACAGCAGTCGCAACTACGAGCAGTACTTC. It yields the protein CDSSRNYEQYF.

This clonotype was picked up many times. The chain joins TRBV5-1 to TRBJ2-7; a weak D match, TRBD2 (5 bases). The CDR3 has 14 amino acids. Per germline, CDR1 SGHRS and CDR2 YFSETQ. Trimming removed 3 bases from V and 4 bases from J, with 14 bases in between. The DNA for the CDR3 is TGCGCCAGCAGCTCCTACGGAGGAGCTTACGAGCAGTACTTC. Amino acids: CASSSYGGAYEQYF.

V gene TRBV7-2 combines with J gene TRBJ1-1; no clear D gene. The CDR3 totals 14 residues. V lost 6 bases to trimming and J lost 1 base, with 12 bases between them. Germline V CDR1 and CDR2: SGHTA, FQGNSA. The CDR3 bases are TGTGCCAGCAGGGGATTGGGTTGGAACACTGAAGCTTTCTTT. Its protein is CASRGLGWNTEAFF.

This clonotype was recorded a few times. V is TRBV5-1 and J is TRBJ2-3; 10 positions match TRBD1. The V gene end was trimmed by 5 bases and the J gene end by 5 bases; junction bases not matched to a gene: 8. This CDR3 spans 15 amino acids. Germline V CDR1 and CDR2: SGHRS, YFSETQ. DNA of the CDR3: TGCGCCAGCAGAAGACAGGGGGCTGGCGGAGATACGCAGTATTTT. Protein product: CASRRQGAGGDTQYF.

Only a few counts were recorded for this clonotype. The chain links TRBV18 to TRBJ2-3; 9 bases line up with TRBD2. The germline V gene has CDR1 KGHSH and CDR2 LQKENI. With 4 bases clipped from V and 6 bases from J, the junction kept 5 bases outside the gene matches. CDR3 size: 14 residues. DNA of the CDR3: TGTGCCAGCTCACTGGATGGACTAGCGGATACGCAGTATTTT. Residues: CASSLDGLADTQYF.

This chain links TRBV23-1 with TRBJ2-6, with 7 bases lining up with TRBD2. TRBV23-1 is an ORF; its function is uncertain. V lost 3 bases and J lost 1; bases outside the gene matches: 18. The CDR3 consists of 21 residues. The CDR3 DNA sequence: TGCGCCAGCAGTCACCGGCAGACTCCGGGACTAAGAAAGTCTGGGGCCAACGTCCTGACTTTC. The encoded protein is CASSHRQTPGLRKSGANVLTF.

This clonotype was counted at least ten times. In nucleotides, the CDR3 is TGTGCCAGCGGCACGTTCGGGGGGGGGCCGGGGACAGATACGCAGTATTTT. Its translation is CASGTFGGGPGTDTQYF. The V call is TRBV2, the J call TRBJ2-3; 8 bases map to TRBD2. Trimming at V came to 8 bases and at J to 3 bases, leaving 16 bases not matched to a gene. Germline loops: CDR1 SNHLY, CDR2 FYNNEI. CDR3 length: 17 amino acids.

This sequence joins TRBV9 and TRBJ2-3, with TRBD2 identical over 13 bases. Germline assignment: CDR1 SGDLS and CDR2 YYNGEE. Trimming cost V 2 bases and J 2 bases; bases outside gene matches: 11. The CDR3 covers 19 residues. In nucleotides, the CDR3 is TGTGCCAGCAGCGTTATGGGACTAGCGGGGTTCTCCCACACAGATACGCAGTATTTT. Protein sequence: CASSVMGLAGFSHTDTQYF.

This clonotype was detected a few times. The chain employs TRBV5-6 and TRBJ1-1; D not certain. Deletions cut 2 bases from V and 2 bases from J, with 16 bases between. The CDR3 is 16 amino acids. Germline CDR1 reads SGHDT; CDR2 reads YYEEEE. In DNA form, the CDR3 reads TGTGCCAGCAGCTTCGGACCCGCGGGTAAAAACACTGAAGCTTTCTTT. Protein product: CASSFGPAGKNTEAFF. The variable domain in full, with the rest retrieved from reference TRBV5-6 and TRBJ1-1, is DAGVTQSPTHLIKTRGQQVTLRCSPKSGHDTVSWYQQALGQGPQFIFQYYEEEERQRGNFPDRFSGHQFPNYSSELNVNALLLGDSALYLCASSFGPAGKNTEAFFGQGTRLTVV.

This clonotype was detected a few times. The V and J genes are TRBV28 and TRBJ2-3; TRBD2 aligns across 9 bases. This CDR3 region has 15 residues. V dropped 10 bases and J dropped 3; count of bases not matched to a gene: 11. In germline, CDR1 is MDHEN, CDR2 SYDVKM. DNA of the CDR3: TGTGCCACGGCCGTCCTAGCGGGACCTACAGATACGCAGTATTTT. Its protein product is CATAVLAGPTDTQYF.

The J gene is TRBJ2-7, the V gene TRBV20-1; TRBD1 is a possible D gene (6 bases). V was trimmed by 3 bases and J by 4 bases, leaving 19 bases between them. The CDR3 covers 15 residues. Per germline, CDR1 DFQATT and CDR2 SNEGSKA (reference sequence). CDR3 region: CSARPSHGTSYEQYF. Here the CDR3 DNA reads TGCAGTGCTAGGCCTAGCCACGGGACAAGTTACGAGCAGTACTTC.

The chain carries TRBV18 and TRBJ2-7, with D possibly being TRBD1 (6 bases). Looked up from germline, CDR1 is KGHSH and CDR2 is LQKENI. The CDR3 contains 14 residues. Trimming removed 3 bases from V and 0 bases from J, with 9 bases in between. CDR3 loop: CASSPWDNSYEQYF. The DNA of the CDR3 is TGTGCCAGCTCACCTTGGGACAACTCCTACGAGCAGTACTTC.